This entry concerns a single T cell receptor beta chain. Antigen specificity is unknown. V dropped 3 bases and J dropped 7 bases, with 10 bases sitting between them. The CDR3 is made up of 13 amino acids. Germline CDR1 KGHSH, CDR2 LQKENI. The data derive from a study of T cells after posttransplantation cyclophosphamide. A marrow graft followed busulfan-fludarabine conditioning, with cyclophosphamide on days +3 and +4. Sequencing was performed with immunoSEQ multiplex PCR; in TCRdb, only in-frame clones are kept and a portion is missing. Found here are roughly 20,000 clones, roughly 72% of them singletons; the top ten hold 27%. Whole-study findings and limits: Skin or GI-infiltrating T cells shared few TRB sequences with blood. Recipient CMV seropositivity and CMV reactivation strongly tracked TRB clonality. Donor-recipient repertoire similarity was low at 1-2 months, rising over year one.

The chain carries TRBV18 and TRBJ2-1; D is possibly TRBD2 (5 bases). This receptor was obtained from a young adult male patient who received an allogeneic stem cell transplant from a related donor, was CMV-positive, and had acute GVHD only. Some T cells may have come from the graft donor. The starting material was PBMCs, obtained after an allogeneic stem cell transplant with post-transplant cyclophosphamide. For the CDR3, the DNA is TGTGCCAGCTCACCCGGAGGCTATAATGAGCAGTTCTTC. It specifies CASSPGGYNEQFF.